This record covers a single TCR beta chain. Its antigen is currently unknown. Read coverage stops 3 residues before the CDR3 terminus; the germline J gene supplies the remainder. The protocol was immunoSEQ multiplex PCR, while the TCRdb copy is restricted to in-frame clones and leaves out a portion. The sample holds under 40,000 clones. This record belongs to a study of T cells in women clearing cervical HPV infection. The wider study: Control women cleared a single incident HPV16 infection within 12 months. For cases, blood was sampled a median around 140 days after lesion detection, interquartile range roughly 90 to 230 days.

Germline V gives CDR1 SEHNR, CDR2 FQNEAQ (reference sequence). Unmatched junction bases numbered 5, after V lost 5 bases and J lost 1 base. The CDR3 has 14 residues. The study's findings and limits: Cases carried less TRBV6-7 than controls: roughly 0.12% versus 0.17%.

The clonotype comes from a woman between 18 and 70 years old with a cervical HPV16 infection that either progressed to CIN3+ or cleared (not recorded which). The specimen was blood buffy coat. This chain uses TRBV7-9 with TRBJ2-7; 7 bases align to TRBD1. The sequenced part of the CDR3 DNA is TGTGCCAGCAGCCGGGGACAGCCATCCTACGAG. Translating it yields CASSRGQPSYE. The entire CDR3 reads CASSRGQPSYEQYF.